This passage covers 5 T cell receptor beta chains from one sample sequenced in a study of T cell repertoires in cytomegalovirus infection. TCRdb reprocessed the reads with MiXCR, giving one entry per CDR3 protein. The sample carries approximately 100,000 distinct CDR3 sequences, 20% to 25% recorded once. Input material: CD8+ T cells from PBMCs. The source of these receptors is a human donor in good health (CMV status not recorded). Some clones in this sample may be carry-over from other donors' samples.

This clonotype was found many times. This chain's CDR3 is CASSLVPASTDTQYF. CDR3 nucleotides: TGTGCCAGCAGCTTAGTCCCAGCTAGCACAGATACGCAGTATTTT. The chain carries TRBV7-2 and TRBJ2-3; D gene unclear. The V and J ends lost 1 base and 0 bases respectively, with 8 bases between them. This CDR3 spans 15 amino acids. Germline CDR1 and CDR2: SGHTA and FQGNSA.

The rearrangement uses TRBV29-1 and TRBJ1-2; D is perhaps TRBD1 (5 bases). The CDR3 contains 14 residues. V was shortened by 8 bases and J by 3 bases, with 19 bases between the two germline ends. The germline V gene has CDR1 SQVTM and CDR2 ANQGSEA. CDR3 region: CSLPPSGGYYGYTF. As DNA, the CDR3 is TGCAGCCTCCCGCCATCCGGGGGGTACTATGGCTACACCTTC.

In this sample, this clonotype turned up many times. V and J are TRBV11-2 and TRBJ2-7; 8 positions match TRBD1. This CDR3 comprises 18 residues. J was trimmed by 1 base and V by 3 bases; bases with no gene match: 14. CDR1 and CDR2 from the germline V gene are SGHAT and FQNNGV. As DNA, the CDR3 is TGTGCCAGCAGCTTTTCGACAGGGGTCATTTCCCGATCCTACGAGCAGTACTTC. Protein sequence: CASSFSTGVISRSYEQYF.

This chain's CDR3 is CASSIARDLVLANYGYTF. CDR3 nucleotides: TGTGCCAGTAGTATAGCGAGGGATCTTGTCCTTGCTAACTATGGCTACACCTTC. This chain uses TRBV19 with TRBJ1-2; no reliable D call. Trimming removed 1 base at V and 0 bases at J, with 18 bases between. There are 18 residues in the CDR3. Germline loops: CDR1 LNHDA, CDR2 SQIVND (reference sequence). The whole variable domain, filled in from reference TRBV19 and TRBJ1-2, reads DGGITQSPKYLFRKEGQNVTLSCEQNLNHDAMYWYRQDPGQGLRLIYYSQIVNDFQKGDIAEGYSVSREKKESFPLTVTSAQKNPTAFYLCASSIARDLVLANYGYTFGSGTRLTVV.

DNA of the CDR3: TGTGCCAGCAGCCCCCATGTGGGGACAGATACGCAGTATTTT. Its protein is CASSPHVGTDTQYF. The genes are TRBV6-6 and TRBJ2-3; D is undetermined. Germline CDR1 and CDR2: MNHNY and SVGAGI (reference sequence). Trimming cost V 6 bases and J 3 bases, with 13 bases left between them. CDR3 size: 14 residues.